This T cell receptor (beta chain) was recorded in a study of blood T cell repertoires in COVID-19. Overall study context: PBMCs, B-cell-depleted T cells, or T cells provided the cDNA or gDNA that made up the material.

This CDR3 comprises 15 residues. V was clipped by 3 bases and J by 4 bases; unmatched bases: 8. Germline CDR1 KGHSH, CDR2 LQKENI. Only in-frame clones appear in the TCRdb table, and some are missing; sequencing was by immunoSEQ multiplex PCR. The sample carries fewer than 250,000 clones, 85% to 90% recorded once. Material for sequencing was peripheral blood. The chain employs TRBV18 and TRBJ2-7, with 8 bases identical to TRBD1. The TCR sequence derives from a woman in her 50s with acute or convalescent COVID-19. The CDR3 DNA reads TGTGCCAGCTCACCGACAGGGGATCCGCTGTACGAGCAGTACTTC. It yields the protein CASSPTGDPLYEQYF.